The 29 T cell receptor beta chains in this list originate from one sample, sequenced in a study of T-cell reconstitution after alpha-beta-depleted transplantation in children. Unique molecular identifiers were used in preparing the TCRbeta library. TCRdb re-analysed the PCR reads in MiXCR, keeping a single row per CDR3 protein. The sample contains under 450,000 distinct CDR3 sequences, around 16% of which appear only once. The sample consisted of PBMCs, mostly from graft donor cells, taken 360 days after TCRalphabeta/CD19-depleted stem cell transplant. These receptors originate from a boy in the first two years of life who had a stem cell transplant for Wiskott-Aldrich syndrome, so the T cells may come from the graft donor.

The chain carries TRBV5-1 and TRBJ2-1; D ambiguous. Germline V CDR1 and CDR2: SGHRS, YFSETQ. With 3 bases removed from V and 3 bases from J, the gap between germline ends came to 7 bases. This CDR3 is built from 13 residues. CDR3 protein: CASSSSRYNEQFF. CDR3 nucleotide sequence: TGCGCCAGCAGCTCCAGCCGCTACAATGAGCAGTTCTTC.

This clonotype was found a few times. CDR3 sequence (DNA): TGCGCCAGCAGCTTGAGATACGGGAGGCCCGAATCTCTCACCGGGGAGCTGTTTTTT. Protein product: CASSLRYGRPESLTGELFF. The rearrangement joins TRBV5-1 to TRBJ2-2; 7 bases agree with TRBD2. The J segment lost 4 bases and the V segment lost 1 base, leaving 16 bases of the junction unmatched. The CDR3 runs 19 residues. Germline-derived CDR1 and CDR2 are SGHRS and YFSETQ.

In the case of this clonotype: Since no conserved phenylalanine or tryptophan closes the CDR3, a read error is the likely cause. This chain connects TRBV23-1 to TRBJ2-2; D is ambiguous. Being an ORF, TRBV23-1 has a function that is uncertain. Trimming removed 7 bases at V and 3 bases at J, with 9 bases between. This CDR3 region has 13 residues. The CDR3 is CASKGKDTGELFS. CDR3 bases: TGCGCCAGCAAAGGGAAGGACACCGGGGAGCTGTTTTCT.

This clonotype has just a few counts. The chain employs TRBV20-1 and TRBJ2-2; TRBD1 matches at 8 bases. With V trimmed by 5 bases and J by 1 base, 3 bases remained unmatched. The CDR3 is 14 amino acids. Per germline, CDR1 DFQATT and CDR2 SNEGSKA (reference sequence). The DNA of the CDR3 is TGCAGTGCTCCCGGGACAGGGAACACCGGGGAGCTGTTTTTT. Residues: CSAPGTGNTGELFF.

The chain recombines TRBV14 with TRBJ2-5; the D gene could be TRBD1 or TRBD2 (5 bases each). Germline assignment: CDR1 SGHDN and CDR2 FVKESK. V lost 2 bases and J 2 bases, leaving 15 bases between the germline ends. The CDR3 loop spans 16 amino acids. The CDR3 is CASSQFRPWGQETQYF. The DNA of the CDR3 is TGTGCCAGCAGCCAATTCAGGCCCTGGGGGCAAGAGACCCAGTACTTC.

This clonotype showed up many times. This chain's CDR3 is CASSPRTSGYTF. In nucleotides, the CDR3 is TGTGCCAGCAGCCCTAGGACAAGCGGCTACACCTTC. The genes are TRBV7-2 and TRBJ1-2; TRBD1 might be the D (5 bases). The CDR3 has 12 amino acids. Trimming stripped 5 bases from V and 8 bases from J, with 12 bases between. Germline CDR1 SGHTA, CDR2 FQGNSA.

This clonotype was picked up a small number of times. The V gene is TRBV4-1, the J gene TRBJ1-2; 12 bases map to TRBD1. The J segment lost 3 bases and the V segment lost 4 bases, leaving 0 bases of the junction unmatched. Germline V gene lookup returns CDR1 MGHRA and CDR2 YSYEKL. The CDR3 is 14 residues long. The CDR3 DNA reads as TGCGCCAGCAGCCGGGACAGGGGGCACTATGGCTACACCTTC. This gives the protein CASSRDRGHYGYTF.

The chain couples TRBV4-1 to TRBJ2-3, with 7 bases matching TRBD2. The CDR3 loop spans 17 amino acids. J gave up 5 bases and V 4 bases, and 15 bases lay outside the gene matches. Germline lookup yields CDR1 MGHRA and CDR2 YSYEKL. The DNA for the CDR3 is TGCGCCAGCAGCCCGATGTGGACTAGTGATGCCTTAGATACGCAGTATTTT. It encodes CASSPMWTSDALDTQYF.

The chain joins TRBV5-1 to TRBJ2-1; 8 bases align to TRBD2. The CDR3 totals 14 residues. V lost 7 bases and J lost 6; bases outside the gene matches: 9. Germline CDR1 and CDR2: SGHRS and YFSETQ. The CDR3 DNA reads TGCGCCAGCGCCAACGGGGGGGCTGGCAATGAGCAGTTCTTC. This codes for CASANGGAGNEQFF.

This clonotype was observed a few times. The V gene is TRBV6-5, the J gene TRBJ2-4; D not resolved. The CDR3 loop spans 11 amino acids. V shed 4 bases and J shed 10 bases, with 8 bases lying between them. In germline, CDR1 is MNHEY, CDR2 SVGAGI. The CDR3 nucleotides read TGTGCCAGCAGTTCTCTGGGAATTCAGTACTTC. Translated: CASSSLGIQYF.

This clonotype was picked up many times. The J gene is TRBJ2-1, the V gene TRBV20-1; 9 bases line up with TRBD2. The CDR3 is 14 amino acids. Germline V lookup: CDR1 DFQATT, CDR2 SNEGSKA (reference sequence). The J segment lost 4 bases and the V segment lost 3 bases, leaving 4 bases of the junction unmatched. CDR3 in DNA: TGCAGTGCTAGTATTAGCGGGAGTTACAATGAGCAGTTCTTC. Residues: CSASISGSYNEQFF.

The chain has TRBV24-1 and TRBJ2-5; the D gene is possibly TRBD2 (5 bases). The CDR3 length is 15 residues. Looked up from germline, CDR1 is KGHDR and CDR2 is SFDVKD. The ends were cut back, 4 bases at V and 5 bases at J, with 16 bases in the middle. The CDR3 region is CATSEIRGAGETQYF. CDR3 in DNA: TGTGCCACCAGTGAAATTCGTGGTGCGGGTGAGACCCAGTACTTC.

The genes are TRBV11-1 and TRBJ2-7; a weak D match, TRBD1 (7 bases). Germline loops: CDR1 SGHAT, CDR2 FQDESV (reference sequence). CDR3 size: 18 residues. The V end was cut by 5 bases, the J end by 4 bases, with 27 bases between. The CDR3 sequence: CASSPRPGGMGTPYEQYF. CDR3 DNA sequence: TGTGCCAGCAGCCCAAGGCCAGGGGGGATGGGGACTCCATACGAGCAGTACTTC. Based on the CDR3 plus reference TRBV11-1 and TRBJ2-7, the full variable domain is EAEVAQSPRYKITEKSQAVAFWCDPISGHATLYWYRQILGQGPELLVQFQDESVVDDSQLPKDRFSAERLKGVDSTLKIQPAELGDSAMYLCASSPRPGGMGTPYEQYFGPGTRLTVT.

V and J are TRBV3-1 and TRBJ1-6; no clear D gene. The germline gives CDR1 LGHDT, CDR2 YNNKEL (reference sequence). Between the trimmed V and J ends, which lost 1 base and 8 bases, there was a span of 9 bases. The CDR3 extends over 14 amino acids. CDR3 protein: CASSQGKGYSPLHF. In DNA form, the CDR3 reads TGTGCCAGCAGCCAAGGAAAGGGTTATTCACCCCTCCACTTT.

The chain has TRBV6-5 and TRBJ2-5; no reliable D call. The CDR3 covers 15 residues. The V gene lost 0 bases and the J gene lost 1 base, with 9 bases spanning the gap. Germline V CDR1 and CDR2: MNHEY, SVGAGI. CDR3 protein: CASSYSRPTQETQYF. CDR3 bases: TGTGCCAGCAGTTACTCGAGGCCAACCCAAGAGACCCAGTACTTC.

This sequence joins TRBV7-2 and TRBJ2-7; 7 bases are a match to TRBD2. This CDR3 has 16 residues. Trimming took 2 bases from V and 0 from J; bases not matched to a gene: 7. Germline loops: CDR1 SGHTA, CDR2 FQGNSA. The CDR3 spells CASSLKSASGSYEQYF. The CDR3 nucleotides are TGTGCCAGCAGCTTAAAGTCGGCTAGCGGCTCCTACGAGCAGTACTTC.

The chain joins TRBV7-2 to TRBJ2-7; TRBD1 matches at 7 bases. This CDR3 spans 14 amino acids. V dropped 1 base and J dropped 2; count of bases not matched to a gene: 2. Germline V lookup: CDR1 SGHTA, CDR2 FQGNSA. Here the CDR3 reads CASSLETGAYEQYF. The CDR3 DNA follows: TGTGCCAGCAGCTTAGAAACAGGGGCCTACGAGCAGTACTTC.

This clonotype was seen many times. CDR3 sequence (DNA): TGTGCCAGCAGTCCGGGGCCGCCCTACGAGCAGTACTTC. Amino acid sequence: CASSPGPPYEQYF. The J gene is TRBJ2-7, the V gene TRBV12-3 or TRBV12-4; D tentatively reads TRBD1 or TRBD2 (5 bases each). Trimming pared 5 bases from V and 2 bases from J, leaving 10 bases between. This CDR3 has 13 amino acids.

This clonotype was recorded at least ten times. The chain links TRBV13 to TRBJ2-7; 8 positions agree with TRBD2. CDR1 is PRHDT, CDR2 FYEKMQ, per germline (reference sequence). The CDR3 loop spans 14 amino acids. The J segment lost 2 bases and the V segment lost 6 bases, leaving 6 bases of the junction unmatched. CDR3 bases: TGTGCCAGCAGTCCCGGGAGGGAACCCTACGAGCAGTACTTC. Encoded protein: CASSPGREPYEQYF.

This clonotype was counted only a few times. This chain uses TRBV5-6 with TRBJ2-5; 8 bases are a match to TRBD2. The V and J ends lost 5 bases and 4 bases, in that order; junction bases with no gene match: 7. The V gene's germline CDR1 is SGHDT and CDR2 YYEEEE. This CDR3 has 14 residues. The chain's CDR3 is CASSRGGLLETQYF. DNA of the CDR3: TGTGCCAGCAGTCGGGGGGGTCTACTAGAGACCCAGTACTTC.

This clonotype was seen only a few times. V and J are TRBV6-5 and TRBJ2-5; D call uncertain. The CDR3 is 15 residues long. CDR1 is MNHEY and CDR2 is SVGAGI in the germline V gene. V lost 0 bases to trimming and J lost 1 base, with 9 bases between them. CDR3 loop: CASSYSKGIQETQYF. The CDR3 coding sequence is TGTGCCAGCAGTTACTCGAAGGGTATCCAAGAGACCCAGTACTTC.

There are a few counts of this clonotype. The chain couples TRBV29-1 to TRBJ2-7; no clear D gene. The germline gives CDR1 SQVTM, CDR2 ANQGSEA. The V and J ends lost 4 bases and 0 bases respectively, with 7 bases between them. The CDR3 sequence is 12 residues long. CDR3 nucleotides: TGCAGCGTTGCAGGATTCTCCTACGAGCAGTACTTC. It is translated as CSVAGFSYEQYF.

This clonotype was observed a few times. This sequence joins TRBV3-1 and TRBJ2-7; tentatively, D is TRBD1 (6 bases). CDR3 length: 13 residues. The germline gives CDR1 LGHDT, CDR2 YNNKEL (reference sequence). V was shortened by 1 base and J by 6 bases, with 10 bases between the two germline ends. Here the CDR3 DNA reads TGTGCCAGCAGCCAAGGGAGAGGGGGCGAGCAGTACTTC. Encoded protein: CASSQGRGGEQYF.

This clonotype was seen at least ten times. V and J are TRBV12-3 or TRBV12-4 and TRBJ2-7, with 9 nucleotides matching TRBD1. J lost 6 bases, V lost 6 bases, and 6 bases had no gene match. The CDR3 extends over 13 amino acids. CDR3 DNA: TGTGCCAGCAGGCCGGGACAGGGTCCCGAGCAGTACTTC. Translating it yields CASRPGQGPEQYF.

The sample holds a few counts of this clonotype. The rearrangement links TRBV20-1 to TRBJ2-2; D is unresolved. Germline V gives CDR1 DFQATT, CDR2 SNEGSKA (reference sequence). The CDR3 contains 13 residues. V lost 5 bases to trimming and J lost 6 bases, with 13 bases between them. DNA of the CDR3: TGCAGTGCTCGAGGAGACGGGCCCGGGGAGCTGTTTTTT. This encodes CSARGDGPGELFF.

This clonotype was recorded a few times. V and J are TRBV9 and TRBJ2-5; 7 bases agree with TRBD2. The CDR3 spans 15 residues. Germline CDR1 is SGDLS and CDR2 is YYNGEE. V dropped 6 bases and J dropped 5; count of bases not matched to a gene: 13. The CDR3 DNA reads as TGTGCCAGCACCTTGGGAGGGCTCCTCGGGGAGACCCAGTACTTC. Encoded protein: CASTLGGLLGETQYF.

V usage is TRBV30 and J usage is TRBJ2-7; perhaps D is TRBD1 or TRBD2 (6 bases each). CDR1 and CDR2 (germline): GTSNPN, SVGIG (reference sequence). Trimming shortened V by 5 bases and J by 4 bases, and 12 bases separated the two germline ends. The CDR3 consists of 12 residues. The CDR3 region has the DNA TGTGCCTGGCGGGGGCGAAGGTACGAGCAGTACTTC. It yields the protein CAWRGRRYEQYF.

The table lists this clonotype with a few counts. Here the CDR3 DNA reads TGTGCCAGCAGTCTCCAGGGCGGCTCTGGGGCCAACGTCCTGACTTTC. It encodes CASSLQGGSGANVLTF. The J gene is TRBJ2-6, the V gene TRBV6-1, with D perhaps TRBD1 (5 bases). Germline CDR1 MNHNS, CDR2 SASEGT. Trimming left V 5 bases short and J 0 bases short, with 11 bases between. The CDR3 runs to 16 residues.

This clonotype was counted a few times. The J gene is TRBJ2-7, the V gene TRBV28; TRBD1 matches at 7 bases. This CDR3 contains 15 residues. Per germline, CDR1 MDHEN and CDR2 SYDVKM. J lost 5 bases, V lost 2 bases, and 9 bases had no gene match. In DNA form, the CDR3 reads TGTGCCAGCAGTTTACTAGACAGGGTTGGCCACGAGCAGTACTTC. Translated, it gives CASSLLDRVGHEQYF.